This is a list of T cell receptor beta chains from one sample in a study of sequential checkpoint blockade in melanoma. Clones were sequenced by immunoSEQ multiplex PCR, and TCRdb holds only the in-frame ones, with some missing. Here the sample spans 15,000 to 20,000 clones, 90% to 95% being singletons. Sequenced here: CD8+ T cells sorted from blood (inferred from file names), sampled from a patient given nivolumab and ipilimumab in sequence. These receptors originate from a human donor with melanoma. CDR3s include the opening cysteine and the closing phenylalanine or tryptophan. A D gene is named only where the DNA matches it firmly. Rows give clone size only sometimes, using once, few, many, or a class for an expanded clone.

clone_size: once
d_call: -
j_call: TRBJ1-5
v_call: TRBV27
cdr3_nt: TGTGCCAGCAGTTTAAACGCGGGTCAGCCCCAGCATTTT
cdr3_aa: CASSLNAGQPQHF

clone_size: -
d_call: -
j_call: TRBJ1-1
v_call: TRBV9
cdr3_nt: TGTGCCAGCAGCGTGGGACTCCAGAACACTGAAGCTTTCTTT
cdr3_aa: CASSVGLQNTEAFF

clone_size: -
d_call: TRBD1
j_call: TRBJ1-2
v_call: TRBV2
cdr3_nt: TGTGCCAGCCCCGGACAGGCTATCTATGGCTACACCTTC
cdr3_aa: CASPGQAIYGYTF

clone_size: -
d_call: TRBD1
j_call: TRBJ2-7
v_call: TRBV19
cdr3_nt: TGTGCCAGTAGTCCCGGGACAGCTATCTACTATAACGAGCAGTACTTC
cdr3_aa: CASSPGTAIYYNEQYF

clone_size: -
d_call: TRBD1
j_call: TRBJ2-7
v_call: TRBV7-9
cdr3_nt: TGTGCCAGCAGTTATCCGACCGCCCCACGGACAGGGTACGAGCAGTACTTC
cdr3_aa: CASSYPTAPRTGYEQYF

clone_size: few
d_call: TRBD2
j_call: TRBJ2-7
v_call: TRBV11-2
cdr3_nt: TGTGCCAGCAGCCCCTTAACGGGAGGGCGAGACGAGCAGTACTTC
cdr3_aa: CASSPLTGGRDEQYF

clone_size: -
d_call: TRBD1
j_call: TRBJ2-7
v_call: TRBV27
cdr3_nt: TGTGCCAGCAGTTTCGCAGGGGGCTACGAGCAGTACTTC
cdr3_aa: CASSFAGGYEQYF

clone_size: -
d_call: TRBD1
j_call: TRBJ1-1
v_call: TRBV27
cdr3_nt: TGTGCCAGCAGTTCCACGTGGACAGGGGTGGGCACTGAAGCTTTCTTT
cdr3_aa: CASSSTWTGVGTEAFF

clone_size: -
d_call: TRBD2
j_call: TRBJ2-7
v_call: TRBV7-9
cdr3_nt: TGTGCCAGCAGCCACACGGGGGGGGCCCACGAGCAGTACTTC
cdr3_aa: CASSHTGGAHEQYF

clone_size: -
d_call: TRBD2
j_call: TRBJ2-1
v_call: TRBV4-3
cdr3_nt: TGCGCCAGCAGCCACGGGACAGCGGGGGGGACCTACAATGAGCAGTTCTTC
cdr3_aa: CASSHGTAGGTYNEQFF

clone_size: -
d_call: TRBD1
j_call: TRBJ1-2
v_call: TRBV6-5
cdr3_nt: TGTGCCAGCAGGGACAGGGGTGGCTACACCTTC
cdr3_aa: CASRDRGGYTF

clone_size: -
d_call: -
j_call: TRBJ2-7
v_call: TRBV2
cdr3_nt: TGTGCCAGCAGTGGTGATAGCGTAGAGCAGTACTTC
cdr3_aa: CASSGDSVEQYF

clone_size: once
d_call: -
j_call: TRBJ1-5
v_call: TRBV19
cdr3_nt: TGTGCCAGTAGTAGCCCTCTGGACGGGGTCGGCAATCAGCCCCAGCATTTT
cdr3_aa: CASSSPLDGVGNQPQHF

clone_size: -
d_call: TRBD2
j_call: TRBJ2-7
v_call: TRBV7-9
cdr3_nt: TGTGCCAGCAGCCACGGACTAGCCCTATACGAGCAGTACTTC
cdr3_aa: CASSHGLALYEQYF

clone_size: once
d_call: TRBD1
j_call: TRBJ1-1
v_call: TRBV7-9
cdr3_nt: TGTGCCAGCAGCTTAACAGGGGCGAACACTGAAGCTTTCTTT
cdr3_aa: CASSLTGANTEAFF

clone_size: -
d_call: TRBD2
j_call: TRBJ2-7
v_call: TRBV15
cdr3_nt: TGTGCCACCAGCACGAGCGGGGATTTCTACGAGCAGTACTTC
cdr3_aa: CATSTSGDFYEQYF

clone_size: -
d_call: -
j_call: TRBJ1-1
v_call: TRBV9
cdr3_nt: TGTGCCAGCAGCGTACGGGGGGGTGAAGCTTTCTTT
cdr3_aa: CASSVRGGEAFF

clone_size: -
d_call: TRBD1
j_call: TRBJ1-2
v_call: TRBV27
cdr3_nt: TGTGCCAGCGTAGACAGGGCCTATGGCTACACCTTC
cdr3_aa: CASVDRAYGYTF

clone_size: once
d_call: TRBD1
j_call: TRBJ1-1
v_call: TRBV15
cdr3_nt: TGTGCCACCAGCGTAAGCACAGGGGGCAAGGATGAAGCTTTCTTT
cdr3_aa: CATSVSTGGKDEAFF

clone_size: -
d_call: -
j_call: TRBJ2-7
v_call: TRBV7-6
cdr3_nt: TGTGCCAGCAGCTCAGTCGACAGACCCTACGAGCAGTACTTC
cdr3_aa: CASSSVDRPYEQYF

clone_size: few
d_call: TRBD2
j_call: TRBJ2-1
v_call: TRBV30
cdr3_nt: TGTGCCTGGATAGCGGGAGGGTTGGATGAGCAGTTCTTC
cdr3_aa: CAWIAGGLDEQFF

clone_size: -
d_call: TRBD1
j_call: TRBJ1-5
v_call: TRBV6-5
cdr3_nt: TGTGCCAGCAGTCGACAGGGCCTTAGTCAGCCCCAGCATTTT
cdr3_aa: CASSRQGLSQPQHF

clone_size: -
d_call: -
j_call: TRBJ1-1
v_call: TRBV15
cdr3_nt: TGTGCCACCAGCAGCCACACCCTTTACACTGAAGCTTTCTTT
cdr3_aa: CATSSHTLYTEAFF

clone_size: -
d_call: TRBD1
j_call: TRBJ1-1
v_call: TRBV4-1
cdr3_nt: TGCGCCAGCAGCTACGGGACAGGGGGCCTCATGAACACTGAAGCTTTCTTT
cdr3_aa: CASSYGTGGLMNTEAFF

clone_size: once
d_call: -
j_call: TRBJ2-7
v_call: TRBV29-1
cdr3_nt: TGCAGCGTTGTGGCGGGCGCCTACGAGCAGTACTTC
cdr3_aa: CSVVAGAYEQYF

clone_size: -
d_call: TRBD1
j_call: TRBJ1-2
v_call: TRBV27
cdr3_nt: TGTGCCAGCAGCCCCGGACAGGGGGTTGCAGACTATGGCTACACCTTC
cdr3_aa: CASSPGQGVADYGYTF

clone_size: -
d_call: -
j_call: TRBJ2-1
v_call: TRBV5-6
cdr3_nt: TGTGCCAGCAGCTTGTTAAGACAGTACAATGAGCAGTTCTTC
cdr3_aa: CASSLLRQYNEQFF

clone_size: -
d_call: -
j_call: TRBJ1-5
v_call: TRBV27
cdr3_nt: TGTGCCAGCAGTTTATCGGGCGGGGGATGGGGCAATCAGCCCCAGCATTTT
cdr3_aa: CASSLSGGGWGNQPQHF

clone_size: -
d_call: TRBD1
j_call: TRBJ1-5
v_call: TRBV30
cdr3_nt: TGTGCCTGGGGGGGACAGGGAGACCAGCCCCAGCATTTT
cdr3_aa: CAWGGQGDQPQHF

clone_size: -
d_call: -
j_call: TRBJ2-7
v_call: TRBV7-2
cdr3_nt: TGTGCCAGCAGCCCCGAATGGCGGGAGCAGTACTTC
cdr3_aa: CASSPEWREQYF